Here is one TCR beta chain with its context. The target antigen is unknown. The V gene's germline CDR1 is SGHVS and CDR2 FQNEAQ. V shed 3 bases and J shed 4 bases, with 13 bases lying between them. The CDR3 extends over 15 amino acids. This sample was taken from a study of beta chain features in type 1 diabetes. As for the study in general: Healthy donors resembled patients in age, gender and cell yields. Analysis included around 99,000,000 sorted cells drawn from all samples.

The whole isolated RNA underwent reverse transcription, so sequencing captured expressed TCRB transcripts. The protocol was immunoSEQ multiplex PCR, while the TCRdb copy is restricted to in-frame clones and leaves out a portion. Here the sample spans 300,000 or so clones, roughly an eighth being singletons. Study observations and caveats: Within the patient group, naive, central memory and Treg TCRB repertoires appeared more similar to each other than within healthy donors. People with Type 1 diabetes carried modestly yet significantly shorter TCRB CDR3s in all four CD4+ subsets.

This clonotype was obtained from a man in his thirties or forties with type 1 diabetes. The chain links TRBV7-8 to TRBJ2-1; D is possibly TRBD2 (6 bases). The source material was naive CD4+ T cells from blood. CDR3 DNA sequence: TGTGCCAGCAGCTTTGTCCAGCGGGCTTACAATGAGCAGTTCTTC. This sequence encodes CASSFVQRAYNEQFF.